This T cell receptor beta chain was sequenced during a study of blood T cell repertoires in COVID-19. About the research overall: Both acute and convalescent COVID-19 samples were obtained from the United States, Italy and Spain. T cells, B-cell-depleted T cells, or PBMCs supplied cDNA or gDNA.

This clone was recorded only once. Original analysis: Reference gene primer amplification gave nucleated cell count estimates. Some clones are missing from TCRdb's copy, which holds only in-frame ones; the method was immunoSEQ multiplex PCR. D and trimming come from the DNA, and the V and J calls and clone size come from that table. The sample gives 300,000 to 400,000 clones, 87% of which show up once; just under 6.5% is in the top ten. In Seattle, patients joined the study during active infection and were tracked longitudinally. V lost 0 bases to trimming and J lost 6 bases; unmatched junction nucleotides: 4. Germline V lookup: CDR1 SGDLS, CDR2 YYNGEE. This CDR3 contains 15 residues.

The specimen sequenced was peripheral blood. This TCR derives from a woman aged 50 to 60 with COVID-19, enrolled during active disease. This rearrangement joins TRBV9 to TRBJ2-1, with 9 bases matching TRBD2. CDR3 sequence: CASSVGLADFNEQFF. The CDR3 DNA sequence: TGTGCCAGCAGCGTAGGACTAGCGGATTTCAATGAGCAGTTCTTC.